Following are 15 T cell receptor beta chains from one sample sequenced in a study of blood T cell repertoires in COVID-19. Assay: immunoSEQ multiplex PCR; the TCRdb copy retains only in-frame clones and omits some. The sample consists of over 95,000 clones, 81% of them appearing once. The sequenced sample was peripheral blood. These receptors were collected from a human donor in a cohort sampled during active COVID-19.

V gene TRBV5-1 combines with J gene TRBJ1-1; 8 bases are shared with TRBD1. The length of the CDR3 is 15 residues. The germline CDR1 and CDR2 sequences are SGHRS and YFSETQ. The trim removed 6 bases at V and 3 bases at J, leaving 10 bases unmatched. This chain's CDR3 is CASISDRGDYTEAFF. In DNA, the CDR3 is TGCGCCAGCATCAGCGACAGGGGCGATTACACTGAAGCTTTCTTT.

The chain has TRBV27 and TRBJ1-2, with TRBD1 matching 7 bases. The germline V gene has CDR1 MNHEY and CDR2 SMNVEV (reference sequence). This CDR3 is 13 amino acids long. V was clipped by 6 bases and J by 3 bases; unmatched bases: 4. In nucleotides, the CDR3 is TGTGCCAGCAGATCGGACAGGCACTATGGCTACACCTTC. It translates to CASRSDRHYGYTF.

The chain carries TRBV14 and TRBJ2-7, with no clear D. Deletions cut 6 bases from V and 0 bases from J, with 15 bases between. Looked up from germline, CDR1 is SGHDN and CDR2 is FVKESK. CDR3 length: 15 residues. The CDR3 here is CASSSWAASSYEQYF. The CDR3, as DNA: TGTGCCAGCAGTAGTTGGGCCGCAAGCTCCTACGAGCAGTACTTC. The variable domain in full, completed from reference TRBV14 and TRBJ2-7, reads EAGVTQFPSHSVIEKGQTVTLRCDPISGHDNLYWYRRVMGKEIKFLLHFVKESKQDESGMPNNRFLAERTGGTYSTLKVQPAELEDSGVYFCASSSWAASSYEQYFGPGTRLTVT.

The CDR3 region has the DNA TGTGCCAGCAGTCCGCGGGGGGTTGCCGGGGAGCTGTTTTTT. Translated, it gives CASSPRGVAGELFF. The rearrangement links TRBV6-2 or TRBV6-3 to TRBJ2-2; TRBD2 matches at 8 bases. The ends lost 5 bases at V and 6 bases at J; junction bases unmatched: 5. The CDR3 is 14 residues long. CDR1 is MNHEY and CDR2 is SVGEGT in the germline V gene.

V and J are TRBV7-9 and TRBJ2-1; 11 bases fit TRBD2. The CDR3 totals 16 residues. Germline CDR1 is SEHNR and CDR2 is FQNEAQ (reference sequence). V lost 5 bases to trimming and J lost 0 bases; unmatched junction nucleotides: 3. The CDR3 region is CASSLGTSGSYNEQFF. The CDR3 bases are TGTGCCAGCAGCCTGGGGACTAGCGGCTCCTACAATGAGCAGTTCTTC.

J is TRBJ1-1 and V is TRBV6-5; D not resolved. Trimming shortened V by 6 bases and J by 1 base, and 6 bases separated the two germline ends. This CDR3 is 12 amino acids long. CDR1 and CDR2 (germline): MNHEY, SVGAGI. This CDR3 is CASSRSNTEAFF. The CDR3 DNA reads as TGTGCCAGCAGCAGATCGAACACTGAAGCTTTCTTT.

The CDR3 bases are TGTGCCAGCAGCCCAGAGGGGCCGACTAGCGGGAGGGCCGCTGAGCAGTTCTTC. Protein: CASSPEGPTSGRAAEQFF. The chain has TRBV7-2 and TRBJ2-1; 14 bases map to TRBD2. V lost 5 bases to trimming and J lost 9 bases; unmatched junction nucleotides: 15. Germline CDR1 reads SGHTA; CDR2 reads FQGNSA. The CDR3 runs to 18 residues.

The chain is built from TRBV6-5 and TRBJ1-3; no definite D call. This CDR3 is 14 amino acids long. With 6 bases removed from V and 5 bases from J, the gap between germline ends came to 14 bases. CDR1 is MNHEY, CDR2 SVGAGI, per germline. The CDR3 here is CASSNSLPRNTIYF. The CDR3 DNA follows: TGTGCCAGCAGCAACAGCCTACCCAGAAACACCATATATTTT.

This clone showed up just once. DNA for the CDR3: TGTGCCACTCGCTCGGGGTCCGACACCTACAATGAGCAGTTCTTC. It specifies CATRSGSDTYNEQFF. The chain combines TRBV24-1 with TRBJ2-1; weak D call: TRBD2 (5 bases). Germline V gives CDR1 KGHDR, CDR2 SFDVKD. The ends were cut back, 10 bases at V and 2 bases at J, with 17 bases in the middle. This CDR3 comprises 15 residues.

This chain links TRBV4-2 with TRBJ2-7; 8 bases are a match to TRBD1. CDR3 length: 15 amino acids. Germline V gene sequence: CDR1 LGHNA, CDR2 YNFKEQ. After removal of 3 bases from V and 4 bases from J, the junction contained 8 bases not matched to a gene. The CDR3 bases are TGTGCCAGCAGCCAGGGTCAGGGGGCTGCTTACGAGCAGTACTTC. This codes for CASSQGQGAAYEQYF.

The rearrangement joins TRBV30 to TRBJ2-5; 9 nucleotides match TRBD2. CDR1 GTSNPN and CDR2 SVGIG come from the germline V gene (reference sequence). CDR3 length equals 15 residues. V lost 1 base, J lost 2 bases, and 5 bases stayed unmatched. CDR3: CAWSGKGLAQETQYF. Here the CDR3 DNA reads TGTGCCTGGAGTGGTAAGGGACTAGCTCAAGAGACCCAGTACTTC.

This clone has only a few counts. The V gene is TRBV11-2, the J gene TRBJ2-2, with D uncertain. The CDR3 extends over 15 amino acids. Germline CDR1 reads SGHAT; CDR2 reads FQNNGV. V gave up 2 bases and J gave up 2 bases, with 9 bases separating them. In DNA form, the CDR3 reads TGTGCCAGCAGCTTAATTATCAGAAACACCGGGGAGCTGTTTTTT. It translates to CASSLIIRNTGELFF.

With regard to this clone: Within the sample, other DNA sequences also encode this same CDR3. The chain employs TRBV7-2 and TRBJ1-1, with D perhaps TRBD1 (6 bases). Germline V CDR1 and CDR2: SGHTA, FQGNSA. The CDR3 contains 14 residues. Trimming took 4 bases from V and 5 from J, leaving 14 bases between them. The CDR3: CASSSGAPGTEAFF. DNA of the CDR3: TGTGCCAGCAGCTCAGGGGCACCGGGGACTGAAGCTTTCTTT.

The chain joins TRBV6-5 to TRBJ2-3; 7 positions agree with TRBD2. The germline gives CDR1 MNHEY, CDR2 SVGAGI. Unmatched junction bases numbered 11, after V lost 6 bases and J lost 8 bases. The CDR3 spans 14 residues. Here the CDR3 DNA reads TGTGCCAGCAGAACGGGGGAGGGATCGGGTACGCAGTATTTT. This codes for CASRTGEGSGTQYF.

The rearrangement links TRBV5-8 to TRBJ2-2; TRBD1 matches 9 bases. V lost 3 bases and J lost 6; bases outside the gene matches: 3. CDR1 is SGHTS and CDR2 is YDEGEE in the germline V gene. The CDR3 loop spans 14 amino acids. CDR3 nucleotide sequence: TGTGCCAGCAGCTCGGGACAGGGTGCCGGGGAGCTGTTTTTT. This codes for CASSSGQGAGELFF.